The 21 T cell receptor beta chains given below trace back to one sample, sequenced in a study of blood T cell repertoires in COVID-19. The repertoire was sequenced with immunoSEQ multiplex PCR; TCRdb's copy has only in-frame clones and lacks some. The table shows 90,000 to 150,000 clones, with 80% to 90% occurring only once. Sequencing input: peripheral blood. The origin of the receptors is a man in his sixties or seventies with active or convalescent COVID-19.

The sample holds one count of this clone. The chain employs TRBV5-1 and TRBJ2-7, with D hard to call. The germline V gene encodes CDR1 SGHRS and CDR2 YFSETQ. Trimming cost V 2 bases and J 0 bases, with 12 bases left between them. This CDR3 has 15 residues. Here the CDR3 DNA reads TGCGCCAGCAGCTTAGGCGGCCCCCGCTCCTACGAGCAGTACTTC. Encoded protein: CASSLGGPRSYEQYF.

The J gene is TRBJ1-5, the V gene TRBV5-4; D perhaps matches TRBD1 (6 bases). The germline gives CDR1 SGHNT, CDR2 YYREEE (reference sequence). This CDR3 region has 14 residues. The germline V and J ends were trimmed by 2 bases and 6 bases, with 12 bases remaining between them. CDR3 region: CASSLRGSGQPQHF. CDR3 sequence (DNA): TGTGCCAGCAGCTTAAGGGGGTCCGGTCAGCCCCAGCATTTT.

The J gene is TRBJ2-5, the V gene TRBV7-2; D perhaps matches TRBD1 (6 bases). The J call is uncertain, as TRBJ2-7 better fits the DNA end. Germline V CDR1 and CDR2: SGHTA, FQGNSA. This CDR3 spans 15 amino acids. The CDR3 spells CASSADGRGSYEQYF. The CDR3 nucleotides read TGTGCCAGCAGCGCAGACGGCAGGGGCTCCTACGAGCAGTACTTC.

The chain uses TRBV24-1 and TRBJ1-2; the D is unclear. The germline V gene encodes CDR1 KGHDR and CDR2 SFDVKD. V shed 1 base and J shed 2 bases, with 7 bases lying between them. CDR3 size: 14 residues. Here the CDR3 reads CATSDFAVNYGYTF. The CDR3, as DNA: TGTGCCACCAGTGATTTTGCAGTCAACTATGGCTACACCTTC.

CDR3 protein: CASSLTSGAGTDTQYF. The CDR3 nucleotides are TGTGCCAGCAGCTTAACTAGCGGAGCCGGCACAGATACGCAGTATTTT. The rearrangement links TRBV7-9 to TRBJ2-3; 8 nucleotides line up with TRBD2. Looked up from germline, CDR1 is SEHNR and CDR2 is FQNEAQ (reference sequence). This CDR3 spans 16 amino acids. Trimming cost V 2 bases and J 1 base; bases outside gene matches: 5. The entire variable domain, with the rest obtained from reference TRBV7-9 and TRBJ2-3, is as follows: DTGVSQNPRHKITKRGQNVTFRCDPISEHNRLYWYRQTLGQGPEFLTYFQNEAQLEKSRLLSDRFSAERPKGSFSTLEIQRTEQGDSAMYLCASSLTSGAGTDTQYFGPGTRLTVL.

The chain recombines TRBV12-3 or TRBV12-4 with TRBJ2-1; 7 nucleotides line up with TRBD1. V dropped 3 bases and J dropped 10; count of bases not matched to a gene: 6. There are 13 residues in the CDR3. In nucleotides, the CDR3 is TGTGCCAGCAGTTTGGAAGGGGGCGACGAGCAGTTCTTC. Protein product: CASSLEGGDEQFF.

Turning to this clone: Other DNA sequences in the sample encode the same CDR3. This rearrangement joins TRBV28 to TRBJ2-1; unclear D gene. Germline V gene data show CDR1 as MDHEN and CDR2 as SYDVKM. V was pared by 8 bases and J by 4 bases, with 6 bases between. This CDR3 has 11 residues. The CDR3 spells CASERYNEQFF. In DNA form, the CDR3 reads TGTGCCAGCGAGAGGTACAATGAGCAGTTCTTC.

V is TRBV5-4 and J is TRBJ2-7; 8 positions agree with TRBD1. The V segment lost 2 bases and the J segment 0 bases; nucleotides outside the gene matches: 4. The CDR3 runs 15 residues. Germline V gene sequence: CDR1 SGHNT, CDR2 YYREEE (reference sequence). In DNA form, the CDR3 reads TGTGCCAGCAGCTTCCTGGGACAGGCCTCCTACGAGCAGTACTTC. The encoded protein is CASSFLGQASYEQYF.

The CDR3 region is CAWSGTGTGINQPQHF. The CDR3 region has the DNA TGTGCCTGGAGTGGTACCGGGACAGGGATCAATCAGCCCCAGCATTTT. The V call is TRBV30, the J call TRBJ1-5, with 9 bases aligning to TRBD1. The CDR3 runs 16 residues. V shed 1 base and J 3 bases; nucleotides not matched to a gene: 7. The V gene's germline CDR1 is GTSNPN and CDR2 SVGIG (reference sequence).

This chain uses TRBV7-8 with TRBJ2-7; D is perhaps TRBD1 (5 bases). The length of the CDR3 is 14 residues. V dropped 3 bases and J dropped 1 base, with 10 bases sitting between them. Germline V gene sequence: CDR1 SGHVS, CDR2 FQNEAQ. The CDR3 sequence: CASSFRAFSYEQYF. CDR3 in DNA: TGTGCCAGCAGCTTCAGGGCCTTTTCCTACGAGCAGTACTTC.

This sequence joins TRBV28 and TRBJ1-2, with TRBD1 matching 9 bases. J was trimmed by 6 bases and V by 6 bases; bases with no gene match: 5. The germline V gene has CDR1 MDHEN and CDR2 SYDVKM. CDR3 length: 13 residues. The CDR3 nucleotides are TGTGCCAGCAGCCCACAGGGGGCAAATGGCTACACCTTC. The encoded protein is CASSPQGANGYTF.

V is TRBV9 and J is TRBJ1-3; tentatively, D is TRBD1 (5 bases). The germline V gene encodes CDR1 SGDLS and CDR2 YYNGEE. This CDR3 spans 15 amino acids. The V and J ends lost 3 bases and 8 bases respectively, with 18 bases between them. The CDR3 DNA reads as TGTGCCAGCAGCGGAACCCCCGTTGGAGGGGACACCATATATTTT. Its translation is CASSGTPVGGDTIYF.

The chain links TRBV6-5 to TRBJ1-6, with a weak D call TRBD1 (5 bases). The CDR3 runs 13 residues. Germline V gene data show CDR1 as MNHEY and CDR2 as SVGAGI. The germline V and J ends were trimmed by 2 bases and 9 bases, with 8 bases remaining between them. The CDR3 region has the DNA TGTGCCAGCAGTTACCAGGGTAGTTCACCCCTCCACTTT. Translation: CASSYQGSSPLHF.

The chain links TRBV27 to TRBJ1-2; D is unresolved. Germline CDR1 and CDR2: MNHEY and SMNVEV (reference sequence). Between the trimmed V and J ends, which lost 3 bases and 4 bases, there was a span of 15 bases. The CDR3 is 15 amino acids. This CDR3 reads CASSFGGPLGYGYTF. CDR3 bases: TGTGCCAGCAGTTTCGGAGGGCCCCTCGGCTATGGCTACACCTTC.

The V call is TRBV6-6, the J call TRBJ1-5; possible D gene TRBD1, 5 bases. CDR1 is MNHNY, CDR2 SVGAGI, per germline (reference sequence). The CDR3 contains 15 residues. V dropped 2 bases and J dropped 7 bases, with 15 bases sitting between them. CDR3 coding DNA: TGTGCCAGCAGTTACGATGGCCCCGGGGGACAGCCCCAGCATTTT. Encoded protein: CASSYDGPGGQPQHF.

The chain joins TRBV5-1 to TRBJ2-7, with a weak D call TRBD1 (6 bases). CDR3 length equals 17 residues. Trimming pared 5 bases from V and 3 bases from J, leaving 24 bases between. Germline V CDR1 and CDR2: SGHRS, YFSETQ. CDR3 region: CASRPVTQGRSDYEQYF. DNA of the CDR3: TGCGCCAGCAGGCCGGTGACGCAGGGGAGAAGCGACTACGAGCAGTACTTC.

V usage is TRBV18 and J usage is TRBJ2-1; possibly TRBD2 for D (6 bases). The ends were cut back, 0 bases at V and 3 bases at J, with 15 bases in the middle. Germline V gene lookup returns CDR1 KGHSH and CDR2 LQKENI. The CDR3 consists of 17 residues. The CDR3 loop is CASSPPWVAEYYNEQFF. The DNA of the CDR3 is TGTGCCAGCTCACCACCGTGGGTAGCGGAATACTACAATGAGCAGTTCTTC.

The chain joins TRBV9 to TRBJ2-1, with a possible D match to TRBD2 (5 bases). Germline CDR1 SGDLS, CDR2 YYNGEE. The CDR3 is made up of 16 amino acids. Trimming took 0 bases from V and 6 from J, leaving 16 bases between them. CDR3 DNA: TGTGCCAGCAGCGTAGGACACCCCGGGAATCTCAATGAGCAGTTCTTC. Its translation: CASSVGHPGNLNEQFF.

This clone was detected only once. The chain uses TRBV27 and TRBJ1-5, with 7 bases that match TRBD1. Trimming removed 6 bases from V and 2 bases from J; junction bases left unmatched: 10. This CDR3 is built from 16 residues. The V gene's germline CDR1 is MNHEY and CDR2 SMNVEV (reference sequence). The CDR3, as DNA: TGTGCCAGCAGCCTCGGGACAGCTCCTGGCAATCAGCCCCAGCATTTT. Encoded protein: CASSLGTAPGNQPQHF.

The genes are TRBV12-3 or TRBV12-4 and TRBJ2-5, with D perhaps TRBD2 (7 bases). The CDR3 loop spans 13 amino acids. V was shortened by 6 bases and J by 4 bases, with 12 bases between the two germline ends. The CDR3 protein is CASSPGGGETQYF. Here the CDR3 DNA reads TGTGCCAGCAGCCCGGGGGGCGGAGAGACCCAGTACTTC.

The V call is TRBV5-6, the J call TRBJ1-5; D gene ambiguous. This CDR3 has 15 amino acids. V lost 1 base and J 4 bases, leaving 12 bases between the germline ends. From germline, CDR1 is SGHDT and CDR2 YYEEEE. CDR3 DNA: TGTGCCAGCAGCTTGTGGGCCTCGGGGAATCAGCCCCAGCATTTT. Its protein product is CASSLWASGNQPQHF.